This T cell receptor beta chain is from a study of beta chain features in type 1 diabetes. Points from the study as a whole: Amplification by PCR could prefer shorter templates, with the same effect in patients and controls. All four CD4+ subsets from Type 1 diabetes patients carried moderately but significantly shorter TCRB CDR3s.

Trimming took off 6 bases at V and 0 bases at J, with 12 bases between the two ends. The CDR3 covers 15 residues. Germline V gene sequence: CDR1 MNHEY, CDR2 SVGAGI. The authors reverse transcribed all of the isolated RNA, so sequencing captured expressed TCRB transcripts. Sequencing used immunoSEQ multiplex PCR; TCRdb keeps in-frame clones, though not all of them. In the table there are some 350,000 clones, over 9% of which are singletons. Sorted populations were all over 95% pure. This clone was counted a few times. Its target is not known. The sample taken for sequencing was central memory CD4+ T cells from blood. The chain combines TRBV6-5 with TRBJ1-3; no clear D. This clonotype was sampled from a man aged 25-40 years with type 1 diabetes. The CDR3 is CASSSTGLSGNTIYF. The CDR3 DNA is TGTGCCAGCAGCTCGACGGGTCTCTCTGGAAACACCATATATTTT.